What follows describes a single T cell receptor beta chain. The CDR3 covers 15 residues. CDR1 is MDHEN, CDR2 SYDVKM, per germline. With 6 bases removed from V and 1 base from J, the gap between germline ends came to 13 bases. This sample was taken from a study of T-cell reconstitution after alpha-beta-depleted transplantation in children. This sample's TCRbeta library carried unique molecular identifier barcodes. TCRdb re-called the PCR reads through MiXCR, storing one row per CDR3 protein. Here the sample spans around 960,000 distinct CDR3 sequences, about 29% being singletons. The TCR was taken from a boy younger than two who had a stem cell transplant for SCID, so the T cells may come from the graft donor. The gene calls are TRBV28 and TRBJ1-5; unclear D gene. Sample: PBMCs, mostly from graft donor cells, taken 360 days after TCRalphabeta/CD19-depleted stem cell transplant. The CDR3 loop reads CASSPSRSSNQPQHF. The CDR3 DNA sequence: TGTGCCAGCAGCCCTTCCCGGTCGAGCAATCAGCCCCAGCATTTT.